A selection of T cell receptor beta chains follows, all from one sample in a study of control samples from healthy donors and cancer patients. Only in-frame clones appear in the TCRdb table, and some are missing; sequencing was by immunoSEQ multiplex PCR. The repertoire holds more than 100,000 clones, just over 90% seen once, with 6.5% to 9% in the top ten. Specimen: blood. These receptors all come from a woman between 18 and 30 years old in good health. Both conserved end residues are part of each CDR3. A D gene is named only where the DNA matches it firmly. Not every row has a clone size; where given, it reads once, few, many or a size class.

CDR3 protein	CDR3 DNA	V gene	J gene	D gene	clone size
CASSRPPGVQYF	TGTGCCAGCAGTCGCCCGCCGGGAGTACAGTACTTC	TRBV6-2/TRBV6-3	TRBJ2-7	.	.
CASSHDPIEQYF	TGTGCCAGCAGCCACGACCCTATAGAGCAGTACTTC	TRBV7-2	TRBJ2-7	.	.
CASSMGQGTKTQYF	TGTGCCAGTAGTATGGGACAGGGCACGAAGACCCAGTACTTC	TRBV19	TRBJ2-5	TRBD1	.
CASSKQGGLATNEKLFF	TGTGCCAGCAGCAAACAGGGGGGGCTTGCAACTAATGAAAAACTGTTTTTT	TRBV7-2	TRBJ1-4	TRBD1	.
CASSLASGGTIPYEQYF	TGTGCCAGCAGCTTAGCGTCAGGCGGGACCATTCCCTACGAGCAGTACTTC	TRBV7-2	TRBJ2-7	.	.
CASSQDGQTNYGYTF	TGCGCCAGCAGCCAAGATGGCCAGACTAACTATGGCTACACCTTC	TRBV4-3	TRBJ1-2	.	.
CASSFGEVIYEQYF	TGTGCCAGCAGTTTCGGCGAAGTGATTTACGAGCAGTACTTC	TRBV28	TRBJ2-7	.	.
CASTWLGGREETQYF	TGTGCCAGCACCTGGCTCGGGGGACGGGAAGAGACCCAGTACTTC	TRBV7-2	TRBJ2-5	.	.
CASSSGTGNYGYTF	TGTGCCAGCAGCTCCGGGACAGGGAACTATGGCTACACCTTC	TRBV2	TRBJ1-2	TRBD1	.
CASSHVPYGYTF	TGTGCCAGCAGCCACGTTCCTTATGGCTACACCTTC	TRBV7-2	TRBJ1-2	.	.
CASSQDLGTENTEAFF	TGCGCCAGCAGCCAAGATCTAGGGACAGAGAACACTGAAGCTTTCTTT	TRBV4-3	TRBJ1-1	TRBD1	few
CASSLGSGNTEAFF	TGTGCCAGCAGCTTAGGGTCGGGAAACACTGAAGCTTTCTTT	TRBV7-8	TRBJ1-1	.	.
CASSFWGPIGTEAFF	TGTGCCAGCAGCTTCTGGGGGCCCATTGGCACTGAAGCTTTCTTT	TRBV7-2	TRBJ1-1	.	once
CASSSPKPGLAYTGELFF	TGTGCCAGCTCCTCCCCGAAACCGGGACTAGCGTACACCGGGGAGCTGTTTTTT	TRBV18	TRBJ2-2	TRBD2	once
CASGPTSGGAGTDTQYF	TGTGCTAGTGGTCCGACCAGCGGGGGGGCCGGCACAGATACGCAGTATTTT	TRBV12-5	TRBJ2-3	TRBD2	.
CASSELGDGYTF	TGCGCCAGCAGTGAGTTGGGGGATGGCTACACCTTC	TRBV10-1	TRBJ1-2	.	.
CASSSGLFTDTQYF	TGTGCCAGCAGCTCGGGACTCTTCACAGATACGCAGTATTTT	TRBV7-2	TRBJ2-3	.	.
CASSLANEKLFF	TGTGCCAGCAGTTTGGCTAATGAAAAACTGTTTTTT	TRBV28	TRBJ1-4	.	once
CASSQGPGLSSYEQYF	TGCGCCAGCAGCCAAGGACCGGGCTTGAGCTCCTACGAGCAGTACTTC	TRBV4-3	TRBJ2-7	.	.
CAWSSTGSPLHF	TGTGCCTGGAGTTCGACGGGGTCACCCCTCCACTTT	TRBV30	TRBJ1-6	.	.
CAISDLGLAGAHSSYEQYF	TGTGCCATCAGTGACCTAGGGCTAGCGGGGGCTCACAGCTCCTACGAGCAGTACTTC	TRBV10-3	TRBJ2-7	TRBD2	.
CASSRTSGRAGEQFF	TGTGCCAGCAGTCGTACTAGCGGGAGGGCCGGTGAGCAGTTCTTC	TRBV28	TRBJ2-1	TRBD2	.
CASGQGPYNSPLHF	TGTGCCAGCGGACAGGGGCCTTATAATTCACCCCTCCACTTT	TRBV6-5	TRBJ1-6	TRBD1	.
CASSSRDGLTDTQYF	TGTGCCAGCAGTTCCCGGGACGGCCTCACAGATACGCAGTATTTT	TRBV6-5	TRBJ2-3	.	.
CASSQEIINYGYTF	TGCGCCAGCAGCCAAGAGATTATTAACTATGGCTACACCTTC	TRBV4-1	TRBJ1-2	.	.
CASSGRQGNTEAFF	TGTGCCAGCAGCGGGCGACAGGGGAACACTGAAGCTTTCTTT	TRBV5-8	TRBJ1-1	TRBD1	.
CASSWTSGAYEQYF	TGTGCCAGCAGCTGGACTAGCGGGGCCTACGAGCAGTACTTC	TRBV28	TRBJ2-7	TRBD2	.
CASSHHDSVRAGGARNGYTF	TGCGCCAGCAGTCATCACGACTCAGTCCGGGCGGGGGGCGCACGGAATGGCTACACCTTC	TRBV23-1	TRBJ1-2	.	.
CSVQGLTDTQYF	TGCAGCGTCCAGGGTTTGACAGATACGCAGTATTTT	TRBV29-1	TRBJ2-3	.	.
CASSPARGGALHTDTQYF	TGTGCCAGTAGTCCAGCCAGGGGGGGGGCCCTACACACAGATACGCAGTATTTT	TRBV19	TRBJ2-3	.	.
CASSQEGGTGTYNEQFF	TGTGCCAGCAGCCAAGAAGGGGGGACTGGGACTTACAATGAGCAGTTCTTC	TRBV3-1/TRBV3-2	TRBJ2-1	.	.
CASSPWGQGPYGYTF	TGTGCCAGCAGTCCTTGGGGACAGGGGCCCTATGGCTACACCTTC	TRBV28	TRBJ1-2	TRBD1	.
CSAPGGHEQYF	TGCAGCGCCCCAGGGGGCCACGAGCAGTACTTC	TRBV29-1	TRBJ2-7	TRBD1	once
CSVDPFREETQYF	TGCAGCGTCGACCCGTTCAGGGAAGAGACCCAGTACTTC	TRBV29-1	TRBJ2-5	.	.
CASSQTGTGDYEQYF	TGTGCCAGCAGTCAGACCGGGACAGGGGACTACGAGCAGTACTTC	TRBV2	TRBJ2-7	TRBD1	.
CSVDSSGSRYEQYF	TGCAGCGTTGACTCTAGCGGGAGTAGGTACGAGCAGTACTTC	TRBV29-1	TRBJ2-7	TRBD2	once
CASSLPLNTEAFF	TGTGCCAGCAGCTTGCCACTGAACACTGAAGCTTTCTTT	TRBV5-4	TRBJ1-1	.	.
CASSLDGWVTEAFF	TGTGCCAGCAGCTTGGATGGGTGGGTCACTGAAGCTTTCTTT	TRBV5-1	TRBJ1-1	.	once
CASSLSFSVVYEQYF	TGCGCCAGCAGCTTGTCCTTTTCAGTGGTATACGAGCAGTACTTC	TRBV5-1	TRBJ2-7	.	.
CASSKMGTEAFF	TGTGCCAGCAGTAAGATGGGCACTGAAGCTTTCTTT	TRBV7-9	TRBJ1-1	.	once
CSARAGGYTF	TGCAGTGCTAGAGCTGGTGGCTACACCTTC	TRBV20-1	TRBJ1-2	.	.
CASSLPRRETSTTTEAFF	TGTGCCAGCAGCTTACCCAGGAGAGAGACAAGCACTACCACTGAAGCTTTCTTT	TRBV7-9	TRBJ1-1	.	.
CASSATGDGETQYF	TGTGCCAGCAGTGCGACAGGGGATGGGGAGACCCAGTACTTC	TRBV27	TRBJ2-5	TRBD1	many
CASSYWTSGGTDTQYF	TGTGCCAGCAGTTACTGGACTAGCGGGGGCACAGATACGCAGTATTTT	TRBV6-6	TRBJ2-3	TRBD2	.
CASSSAGENTEAFF	TGTGCCAGCAGTTCGGCGGGGGAGAACACTGAAGCTTTCTTT	TRBV28	TRBJ1-1	.	once
CAISGMPGQDYEQYF	TGTGCCATCAGTGGAATGCCGGGACAGGACTACGAGCAGTACTTC	TRBV10-3	TRBJ2-7	TRBD1	.
CASSTQGNTGELFF	TGTGCCAGCTCAACGCAGGGAAACACCGGGGAGCTGTTTTTT	TRBV18	TRBJ2-2	.	.
CASSPRLAGGYNEQFF	TGTGCCAGCAGCCCCCGACTAGCGGGAGGTTACAATGAGCAGTTCTTC	TRBV7-2	TRBJ2-1	TRBD2	.
CASSLRSSAMGGPLEDGYTF	TGTGCCAGCAGTTTAAGATCATCAGCCATGGGCGGTCCCCTGGAGGATGGCTACACCTTC	TRBV28	TRBJ1-2	.	once
CASSYSYPETDEQYF	TGTGCCAGCAGTTACTCGTACCCCGAGACAGATGAGCAGTACTTC	TRBV6-5	TRBJ2-7	.	.
CASSQDSSVRLGNEQFF	TGTGCCAGCAGCCAAGATTCGTCGGTCCGCTTAGGGAATGAGCAGTTCTTC	TRBV3-1/TRBV3-2	TRBJ2-1	.	.